This T cell receptor beta chain was documented in a study of blood T cells in healthy people across ages. Per the germline V gene, CDR1 is MNHNS and CDR2 is SASEGT. This CDR3 has 13 residues. Trimming stripped 6 bases from V and 3 bases from J, with 9 bases between. Sample-barcoded 5' priming and a J-beta primer mix drove a second PCR of roughly 6 to 12 cycles. TCRdb passed the 5' RACE reads through MiXCR, listing each CDR3 protein once. The profile shows some 700,000 distinct CDR3 sequences, approximately 43% of them singletons. This clonotype was seen a few times. Antigen unknown. Broader study findings: Unknown CMV status may confound age-related changes in expanded clones. Older individuals had lower TCR beta diversity per million T cells (the decline was roughly linear). It was the long-lived donors that had more naive CD4+ cells and higher diversity than aged donors.

Isolated PBMCs totaled at least 6.5 million in each sample. This sequence was found in a woman aged 60 to 75 in good health. Sequencing input: blood. The chain has TRBV6-1 and TRBJ1-5; D is unresolved. The DNA of the CDR3 is TGTGCCAGCAGGGTGAATACCAATCAGCCCCAGCATTTT. Its protein product is CASRVNTNQPQHF.